Listed here are 15 T cell receptor beta chains from one sample, sequenced in a study of neurological immune-mediated disorders. TCRdb reprocessed the 5' RACE reads via MiXCR and lists one record per CDR3 protein. This table holds roughly 56,000 distinct CDR3 sequences, about 3.3% found once. The source material was PBMCs. Every receptor here comes from a woman aged 60-75 years with multiple sclerosis.

Ten or more counts support this clonotype. This chain links TRBV6-5 with TRBJ2-7, with 7 bases fitting TRBD1. Per germline, CDR1 MNHEY and CDR2 SVGAGI. This CDR3 has 14 amino acids. V was pared by 6 bases and J by 2 bases, with 7 bases of the junction left unmatched. The CDR3 here is CASRPKGQAYEQYF. The CDR3 DNA is TGTGCCAGCAGACCCAAAGGACAGGCCTACGAGCAGTACTTC.

In this sample, this clonotype turned up many times. The chain links TRBV3-1 to TRBJ2-3; the match to TRBD1 covers 10 bases. The CDR3 runs 17 residues. Germline V gene sequence: CDR1 LGHDT, CDR2 YNNKEL (reference sequence). J lost 6 bases, V lost 0 bases, and 9 bases had no gene match. The CDR3 loop is CASSQDGQGERGDTQYF. The DNA for the CDR3 is TGTGCCAGCAGCCAAGATGGACAGGGGGAGAGAGGGGATACGCAGTATTTT.

The table lists this clonotype with many counts. This sequence joins TRBV4-3 and TRBJ1-1; D is unresolved. This CDR3 comprises 15 residues. V was cut by 0 bases and J by 1 base, with 9 bases left in between. CDR1 LGHNA and CDR2 YSLEER come from the germline V gene. The CDR3 is CASSQDSGGNTEAFF. The CDR3 region has the DNA TGCGCCAGCAGCCAAGATTCCGGAGGGAACACTGAAGCTTTCTTT.

This clonotype has ten or more counts. The V and J genes are TRBV4-3 and TRBJ2-3, with TRBD2 matching over 7 bases. In germline, CDR1 is LGHNA, CDR2 YSLEER. V lost 1 base to trimming and J lost 3 bases; unmatched junction nucleotides: 4. This CDR3 has 15 amino acids. The CDR3 reads CASSQGGGRTDTQYF. The CDR3 DNA reads as TGCGCCAGCAGCCAAGGCGGGGGAAGAACAGATACGCAGTATTTT.

This clonotype was picked up many times. V is TRBV6-6 and J is TRBJ1-1; D is undetermined. Germline lookup yields CDR1 MNHNY and CDR2 SVGAGI (reference sequence). There are 18 residues in the CDR3. V lost 0 bases and J 5 bases, leaving 22 bases between the germline ends. CDR3 nucleotides: TGTGCCAGCAGTTACTCTCAGCTGGCAGGTTCGATGGGGACTGAAGCTTTCTTT. Translating gives CASSYSQLAGSMGTEAFF.

This clonotype has a count of ten or more. V and J are TRBV12-3 or TRBV12-4 and TRBJ1-1; TRBD1 is a possible D gene (6 bases). The CDR3 is 13 residues long. V was cut by 5 bases and J by 4 bases, with 11 bases left in between. The CDR3 DNA follows: TGTGCCAGCAGTGCTTACAGGGTCACTGAAGCTTTCTTT. Its protein is CASSAYRVTEAFF.

This clonotype showed up many times. J is TRBJ1-2 and V is TRBV5-1; TRBD1 aligns across 12 bases. There are 14 residues in the CDR3. CDR1 is SGHRS and CDR2 is YFSETQ in the germline V gene. V trimming: 2 bases; J trimming: 8 bases; junction bases outside the gene matches: 4. This chain's CDR3 is CASSLLGTGGGYTF. The DNA of the CDR3 is TGCGCCAGCAGCTTATTAGGGACAGGGGGCGGCTACACCTTC.

Judged by abundance, this clonotype is medium-sized. The J gene is TRBJ2-1, the V gene TRBV10-3; D unresolved. CDR3 length: 12 amino acids. Trimming pared 5 bases from V and 6 bases from J, leaving 8 bases between. CDR1 and CDR2 from the germline V gene are ENHRY and SYGVKD. The CDR3 region has the DNA TGTGCCATCAGTCCAGTACGCAATGAGCAGTTCTTC. Translating it yields CAISPVRNEQFF.

This clonotype was recorded at least ten times. V is TRBV15 and J is TRBJ2-5; D uncertain. V was cut by 3 bases and J by 5 bases, with 16 bases left in between. From germline, CDR1 is LNHNV and CDR2 YYDKDF (reference sequence). The CDR3 totals 15 residues. This CDR3 reads CATSSRSGTVETQYF. The CDR3 DNA follows: TGTGCCACCAGCAGTAGGTCTGGTACAGTTGAGACCCAGTACTTC.

This clonotype has a count of ten or more. The chain recombines TRBV12-3 or TRBV12-4 with TRBJ1-2; D not certain. The CDR3 covers 12 residues. V was trimmed by 6 bases and J by 6 bases, leaving 11 bases between them. CDR3 protein: CASRNSYNGYTF. CDR3 coding DNA: TGTGCCAGCAGAAATTCCTATAATGGCTACACCTTC.

The rearrangement links TRBV12-3 or TRBV12-4 to TRBJ2-2, with 14 positions matching TRBD2. CDR3 size: 18 residues. V dropped 5 bases and J dropped 2; count of bases not matched to a gene: 7. CDR3 loop: CASSPRLAGGPNTGELFF. The CDR3 DNA is TGTGCCAGCAGTCCCCGACTAGCGGGAGGGCCAAACACCGGGGAGCTGTTTTTT.

This clonotype came up many times. The chain joins TRBV7-2 to TRBJ1-5; D is possibly TRBD1 (5 bases). The CDR3 loop spans 15 amino acids. Germline-derived CDR1 and CDR2 are SGHTA and FQGNSA. V dropped 1 base and J dropped 2 bases, with 9 bases sitting between them. CDR3 in DNA: TGTGCCAGCAGCTTAGAGGGGATCCGCAATCAGCCCCAGCATTTT. This sequence encodes CASSLEGIRNQPQHF. The full variable domain, in which reference TRBV7-2 and TRBJ1-5 provide the parts outside the CDR3, is GAGVSQSPSNKVTEKGKDVELRCDPISGHTALYWYRQSLGQGLEFLIYFQGNSAPDKSGLPSDRFSAERTGGSVSTLTIQRTQQEDSAVYLCASSLEGIRNQPQHFGDGTRLSIL.

This clonotype occurred many times. The V gene is TRBV7-8, the J gene TRBJ1-2, with no clear D. V was clipped by 3 bases and J by 6 bases, with 11 bases between them. Germline V gene sequence: CDR1 SGHVS, CDR2 FQNEAQ. The CDR3 is 13 amino acids. The CDR3 nucleotides are TGTGCCAGCAGCTTCGGGGAGACCGATGGCTACACCTTC. Amino acids: CASSFGETDGYTF. Full variable domain (remainder filled in from reference TRBV7-8 and TRBJ1-2): GAGVSQSPRYKVAKRGQDVALRCDPISGHVSLFWYQQALGQGPEFLTYFQNEAQLDKSGLPSDRFFAERPEGSVSTLKIQRTQQEDSAVYLCASSFGETDGYTFGSGTRLTVV.

This clonotype was counted ten times or more. The chain employs TRBV9 and TRBJ2-1; 8 bases match TRBD2. With V trimmed by 4 bases and J by 0 bases, 12 bases remained unmatched. This CDR3 region has 18 residues. CDR1 is SGDLS and CDR2 is YYNGEE in the germline V gene. The DNA of the CDR3 is TGTGCCAGCAGCTTGCGGACTAGCCCAACCAGCTCCTACAATGAGCAGTTCTTC. This translates into CASSLRTSPTSSYNEQFF.

Points on this clonotype: This could be a read error, since a much larger clone is one nucleotide away. CDR3 nucleotides: TGTGCCAGCAGCGTACGGGGAAAGGGGTACAATGAGCAGTTCTTC. Its protein product is CASSVRGKGYNEQFF. The genes are TRBV6-5 and TRBJ2-1; D tentatively fits TRBD1 or TRBD2 (5 bases each). The CDR3 spans 15 residues. In germline, CDR1 is MNHEY, CDR2 SVGAGI. Trimming removed 6 bases from V and 4 bases from J, with 16 bases in between.